This is a list of T cell receptor beta chains from one sample in a study of CD8+ T cells in alopecia areata. Method: immunoSEQ multiplex PCR; TCRdb's copy keeps in-frame clones and lacks some. The table records about 180,000 clones, approximately 59% of them present only once. Sequencing used CD4+ T cells sorted from blood, obtained at week 0. Receptors originate from a human donor with alopecia areata. The CDR3 runs from the conserved cysteine through the conserved F or W. Only part of the rows carry a size: once, few, many, or a class if the clone is expanded.

V	J	size	CDR3
TRBV2	TRBJ2-3	-	CASSDLAGGLRSTDTQYF
TRBV11-1	TRBJ1-6	-	CASSLGSGPYNSPLHF
TRBV7-8	TRBJ1-5	-	CASSRAGGNQPQHF
TRBV18	TRBJ1-1	-	CASSPWQDTEAFF
TRBV30	TRBJ1-2	-	CAWSPAGQGDYYGYTF
TRBV11-2	TRBJ2-1	-	CASSFAEGNEQFF
TRBV6-1	TRBJ1-5	-	CASSATYKDNQPQHF
TRBV29-1	TRBJ2-7	few	CSVWENYEQYF
TRBV5-1	TRBJ1-6	-	CASSPGERNSPLHF
TRBV2	TRBJ1-6	-	CASSELGGGSPLHF
TRBV9	TRBJ1-2	-	CASTPTPLASTYGYTF
TRBV29-1	TRBJ2-3	-	CSVAGYDGAQQYF
TRBV29-1	TRBJ2-7	-	CSVATGGASYEQYF
TRBV4-2	TRBJ1-4	-	CASSQDRVTGVSEKLFF
TRBV4-1	TRBJ1-6	-	CASSQPGSQRPPLHF
TRBV7-6	TRBJ1-6	few	CASSLPVGPLHF
TRBV7-9	TRBJ2-2	-	CASSRGQGDGELFF
TRBV27	TRBJ1-2	-	CASSLTGRGGGYTF
TRBV2	TRBJ2-5	-	CASSEDKAALKTQYF
TRBV2	TRBJ1-3	-	CASGSGNTIYF
TRBV29-1	TRBJ1-1	once	CSIAGVMNTEAFF
TRBV5-1	TRBJ1-5	-	CASSLLSDQPQHF
TRBV2	TRBJ1-2	-	CASSEGRGYGYTF
TRBV30	TRBJ2-3	few	CAWSVIRRGYTDTQYF
TRBV6-6	TRBJ2-7	-	CTSRQQKSSYEQYF
TRBV2	TRBJ2-7	once	CASSRSGGYSYEQYF
TRBV9	TRBJ2-1	-	CASSPSPGTGGDEQFF
TRBV6-1	TRBJ1-2	-	CASSGRQGGTGYTF
TRBV6-5	TRBJ1-1	few	CASSYARVSTEAFF
TRBV2	TRBJ2-2	-	CASKTARVTGELFF
TRBV4-1	TRBJ1-2	-	CASSARDTTYGYTF
TRBV15	TRBJ2-3	-	CATSRPYTDTQYF
TRBV29-1	TRBJ1-1	-	CSVETRQANTEAFF
TRBV5-1	TRBJ1-2	-	CASSQGQGYGYTF
TRBV11-3	TRBJ2-5	-	CASSTRGGETQYF
TRBV7-9	TRBJ2-6	-	CASRKSEGANVLTF
TRBV2	TRBJ1-2	-	CASSEEFGGSGGYTF
TRBV7-9	TRBJ1-1	-	CASSFGSGMNTEAFF
TRBV4-1	TRBJ2-7	-	CASSPRDQGGHEQYF
TRBV27	TRBJ1-6	-	CASSTRPAVGNSPLHF
TRBV27	TRBJ2-7	once	CASSLSRAGGGYEQYF